The entry that follows covers one T cell receptor beta chain sequence. Antigen unknown. A multiplex PCR was run with 60 Vbeta primers and 13 Jbeta primers. Sequencing used immunoSEQ multiplex PCR; TCRdb keeps in-frame clones, though not all of them. This table holds about 84,000 clones, roughly 73% found once. CDR3 length equals 16 residues. Germline CDR1 and CDR2: SEHNR and FQNEAQ (reference sequence). Trimming removed 1 base at V and 0 bases at J, with 11 bases between. This sample is part of a study of cytomegalovirus exposure and HLA in healthy donors. Whole-study findings and limits: Confirmation in vitro established that a few CMV-associated chains were specific for CMV antigens.

V usage is TRBV7-9 and J usage is TRBJ2-3; D not certain. The source is a male donor in good health and CMV-seropositive. Sequences were obtained from PBMCs. The CDR3 DNA sequence: TGTGCCAGCAGCTTAGAAGTACTTTCAAGCACAGATACGCAGTATTTT. The encoded protein is CASSLEVLSSTDTQYF.